Below, 29 T cell receptor beta chains from the same sample are listed, as sequenced in a study of T cells in Graves' hyperthyroidism and ophthalmopathy. Amplified TCR beta CDR3 regions derived from RNA transcripts. Initially, a first-round RT-PCR of the TCR CDR3 employed the HTBI primer set. Using its own MiXCR run on the multiplex PCR reads, TCRdb lists one record per CDR3 protein. The top ten clones hold roughly 7.1% of a sample with around 620,000 distinct CDR3 sequences, around 14% of them seen once. Material: blood. These receptors were obtained from a woman between 18 and 29 years old with Graves' ophthalmopathy.

This clonotype was detected a few times. The V gene is TRBV25-1, the J gene TRBJ1-6; D is ambiguous. The CDR3 runs to 15 residues. The V end was cut by 6 bases, the J end by 0 bases, with 9 bases between. CDR1 is MGHDK, CDR2 SYGVNS, per germline. CDR3 nucleotides: TGTGCCAGCAGCGACCGGGTCTCCTATAATTCACCCCTCCACTTT. Its translation: CASSDRVSYNSPLHF.

This clonotype has a count of ten or more. The chain combines TRBV11-3 with TRBJ2-5, with 10 nucleotides matching TRBD2. CDR1 is SGHNT, CDR2 YENEEA, per germline. The CDR3 spans 18 residues. V trimming: 6 bases; J trimming: 2 bases; junction bases outside the gene matches: 15. In DNA, the CDR3 is TGTGCCAGCAGTATGCGTCGAGCGGGAGGGCCGGGGCAAGAGACCCAGTACTTC. Translation gives CASSMRRAGGPGQETQYF.

This clonotype was detected ten times or more. The genes are TRBV11-3 and TRBJ1-1; D is unresolved. The germline V gene has CDR1 SGHNT and CDR2 YENEEA. Trimming shortened V by 5 bases and J by 3 bases, and 13 bases separated the two germline ends. The CDR3 runs to 14 residues. CDR3 sequence (DNA): TGTGCCAGCAGCAGGTGGAGCCGGGACACTGAAGCTTTCTTT. Its protein product is CASSRWSRDTEAFF.

There are many counts of this clonotype. The chain recombines TRBV3-1 with TRBJ2-2; D is uncertain. The CDR3 is 13 residues long. Germline V gene sequence: CDR1 LGHDT, CDR2 YNNKEL (reference sequence). V shed 0 bases and J shed 5 bases, with 4 bases lying between them. CDR3 protein: CASSQDLTGELFF. In DNA, the CDR3 is TGTGCCAGCAGCCAAGACCTTACCGGGGAGCTGTTTTTT.

This clonotype was observed at least ten times. V is TRBV29-1 and J is TRBJ1-2; TRBD1 is a possible D gene (5 bases). The germline V gene encodes CDR1 SQVTM and CDR2 ANQGSEA. This CDR3 contains 15 residues. Trimming left V 4 bases short and J 4 bases short, with 19 bases between. Written as DNA, the CDR3 is TGCAGCGTTGCTGAGATGGGGGAGTTTGTCTATGGCTACACCTTC. Translating gives CSVAEMGEFVYGYTF.

The table lists this clonotype with many counts. The chain uses TRBV6-2 or TRBV6-3 and TRBJ2-7, with 7 positions matching TRBD2. The CDR3 runs to 17 residues. V lost 2 bases to trimming and J lost 0 bases; unmatched junction nucleotides: 10. Germline V gives CDR1 MNHEY, CDR2 SVGEGT. The CDR3 sequence is CASSYLLLAFSSYEQYF. The CDR3 region has the DNA TGTGCCAGCAGTTACCTCCTACTAGCGTTCAGCTCCTACGAGCAGTACTTC.

This clonotype was counted ten times or more. V is TRBV28 and J is TRBJ2-7, with TRBD1 matching over 8 bases. Germline V gives CDR1 MDHEN, CDR2 SYDVKM. Trimming took 1 base from V and 3 from J; bases not matched to a gene: 14. The CDR3 runs to 18 residues. This chain's CDR3 is CASSLSPVPGGSIYEQYF. DNA of the CDR3: TGTGCCAGCAGTTTATCCCCTGTGCCAGGGGGCTCCATCTACGAGCAGTACTTC.

This clonotype was seen many times. J is TRBJ1-2 and V is TRBV28; 7 bases map to TRBD1. The CDR3 length is 14 residues. Germline CDR1 is MDHEN and CDR2 is SYDVKM. With V trimmed by 3 bases and J by 2 bases, 3 bases remained unmatched. The CDR3 sequence: CASSFDRANYGYTF. For the CDR3, the DNA is TGTGCCAGCAGTTTCGACAGGGCCAACTATGGCTACACCTTC.

This rearrangement joins TRBV7-2 to TRBJ2-7; 7 nucleotides line up with TRBD2. J lost 6 bases, V lost 2 bases, and 4 bases had no gene match. CDR1 and CDR2 (germline): SGHTA, FQGNSA. The CDR3 is 13 amino acids. In DNA form, the CDR3 reads TGTGCCAGCAGCTTACGTGCGGGAGCCGAGCAGTACTTC. This translates into CASSLRAGAEQYF.

This sequence joins TRBV25-1 and TRBJ2-1; D gene ambiguous. Looked up from germline, CDR1 is MGHDK and CDR2 is SYGVNS. Trimming stripped 0 bases from V and 10 bases from J, with 4 bases between. The CDR3 loop spans 11 amino acids. The CDR3 protein is CASSEYREQFF. CDR3 bases: TGTGCCAGCAGTGAATATAGGGAGCAGTTCTTC. Full variable domain (rest looked up from reference TRBV25-1 and TRBJ2-1): EADIYQTPRYLVIGTGKKITLECSQTMGHDKMYWYQQDPGMELHLIHYSYGVNSTEKGDLSSESTVSRIRTEHFPLTLESARPSHTSQYLCASSEYREQFFGPGTRLTVL.

The sample holds many counts of this clonotype. The chain combines TRBV2 with TRBJ2-7; TRBD2 matches at 11 bases. Germline lookup yields CDR1 SNHLY and CDR2 FYNNEI. The CDR3 totals 14 residues. V trimming: 6 bases; J trimming: 4 bases; junction bases outside the gene matches: 5. The CDR3 bases are TGTGCCAGCAGAACGGGACTAGCGGTTTACGAGCAGTACTTC. It specifies CASRTGLAVYEQYF. The entire variable domain, with the rest obtained from reference TRBV2 and TRBJ2-7, is as follows: EPEVTQTPSHQVTQMGQEVILRCVPISNHLYFYWYRQILGQKVEFLVSFYNNEISEKSEIFDDQFSVERPDGSNFTLKIRSTKLEDSAMYFCASRTGLAVYEQYFGPGTRLTVT.

The chain couples TRBV7-6 to TRBJ2-7; TRBD2 matches at 9 bases. The germline V gene has CDR1 SGHVS and CDR2 FNYEAQ. The CDR3 has 14 amino acids. J was trimmed by 6 bases and V by 5 bases; bases with no gene match: 8. This chain's CDR3 is CASSPGTSSSEQYF. The CDR3 nucleotides read TGTGCCAGCAGCCCCGGGACTAGCTCTAGCGAGCAGTACTTC.

This clonotype appeared many times. The CDR3 bases are TGTGCCAGCAGCTTAGTACCCGACAGTACCTACGAGCAGTACTTC. Its protein is CASSLVPDSTYEQYF. The chain uses TRBV7-8 and TRBJ2-7, with a possible D match to TRBD1 (5 bases). The CDR3 covers 15 residues. Per germline, CDR1 SGHVS and CDR2 FQNEAQ. V lost 1 base, J lost 2 bases, and 12 bases lay in between.

In this sample, this clonotype turned up many times. V gene TRBV6-1 combines with J gene TRBJ1-1, with 7 bases aligning to TRBD1. Germline lookup yields CDR1 MNHNS and CDR2 SASEGT. The CDR3 sequence is 17 residues long. The trim removed 6 bases at V and 1 base at J, leaving 14 bases unmatched. CDR3 nucleotide sequence: TGTGCCAGCAGCCACCCTAACACAGGGGATGGGAACACTGAAGCTTTCTTT. Translation: CASSHPNTGDGNTEAFF.

This clonotype occurred many times. The rearrangement uses TRBV20-1 and TRBJ2-1; D call uncertain. Per the germline V gene, CDR1 is DFQATT and CDR2 is SNEGSKA (reference sequence). The CDR3 runs to 10 residues. Trimming removed 6 bases from V and 6 bases from J, with 6 bases in between. CDR3 sequence: CSAYLNEQFF. DNA for the CDR3: TGCAGTGCCTATCTCAATGAGCAGTTCTTC.

This clonotype showed up many times. The chain links TRBV30 to TRBJ2-1, with TRBD1 matching over 9 bases. The CDR3 loop spans 13 amino acids. After removal of 5 bases from V and 5 bases from J, the junction contained 4 bases not matched to a gene. The germline V gene encodes CDR1 GTSNPN and CDR2 SVGIG (reference sequence). CDR3 sequence reads: CAWFRDRDNEQFF. The CDR3 bases are TGTGCCTGGTTCCGGGACAGGGACAATGAGCAGTTCTTC.

The chain joins TRBV10-3 to TRBJ2-1; D is unresolved. The CDR3 is made up of 14 amino acids. V shed 6 bases and J shed 6 bases, with 15 bases lying between them. CDR1 and CDR2 from the germline V gene are ENHRY and SYGVKD. CDR3 nucleotides: TGTGCCATCAGCTCCCCTGTCGGTTTCAATGAGCAGTTCTTC. Translating it yields CAISSPVGFNEQFF.

This clonotype was seen many times. A read error may explain this, as a much larger clone is one base away. This chain links TRBV27 with TRBJ2-3, with 9 positions matching TRBD1. The CDR3 loop spans 17 amino acids. With 7 bases clipped from V and 5 bases from J, the junction kept 16 bases outside the gene matches. Germline CDR1 is MNHEY and CDR2 is SMNVEV (reference sequence). The CDR3 nucleotides read TGTGCCAGCACGAGAGCGCGACAGGGGGGATTTGGAGATACGCAGTATTTT. Amino acid sequence: CASTRARQGGFGDTQYF.

This clonotype was recorded at least ten times. V is TRBV28 and J is TRBJ2-7; D call uncertain. Germline-derived CDR1 and CDR2 are MDHEN and SYDVKM. Trimming removed 2 bases from V and 2 bases from J, with 13 bases in between. The CDR3 covers 15 residues. The CDR3 loop is CASSLMANTAYEQYF. The CDR3 region has the DNA TGTGCCAGCAGTTTAATGGCCAATACCGCCTACGAGCAGTACTTC.

This clonotype was seen repeatedly, ten times or more. The V gene is TRBV7-8, the J gene TRBJ2-7, with D maybe TRBD2 (6 bases). Germline V CDR1 and CDR2: SGHVS, FQNEAQ. V lost 2 bases and J lost 0, with 11 bases in between. The CDR3 runs 15 residues. The CDR3 protein is CASSLRAGNSYEQYF. In nucleotides, the CDR3 is TGTGCCAGCAGCTTACGGGCGGGGAACTCCTACGAGCAGTACTTC.

At least ten counts were recorded for this clonotype. The V gene is TRBV6-5, the J gene TRBJ2-7; D ambiguous. Trimming cost V 2 bases and J 3 bases, with 11 bases left between them. The CDR3 loop spans 14 amino acids. Per germline, CDR1 MNHEY and CDR2 SVGAGI. The CDR3 spells CASSYRGEYYEQYF. As DNA, the CDR3 is TGTGCCAGCAGTTACAGAGGCGAATACTACGAGCAGTACTTC.

This clonotype was recorded a few times. This chain uses TRBV7-8 with TRBJ2-3; TRBD2 aligns across 9 bases. CDR3 length equals 18 residues. After removal of 1 base from V and 1 base from J, the junction contained 9 bases not matched to a gene. CDR1 SGHVS and CDR2 FQNEAQ come from the germline V gene. The CDR3 coding sequence is TGTGCCAGCAGCTTAGATCGTATGGCTAGCGGGGGCACAGATACGCAGTATTTT. Its translation: CASSLDRMASGGTDTQYF.

The sample holds a few counts of this clonotype. The chain links TRBV7-8 to TRBJ2-1; 9 positions match TRBD1. Germline V gives CDR1 SGHVS, CDR2 FQNEAQ. CDR3 length: 17 residues. Trimming at V came to 3 bases and at J to 8 bases, leaving 14 bases not matched to a gene. Written as DNA, the CDR3 is TGTGCCAGCAGCTTTGGGACAGGGAGGGTAGCTGGGGATGAGCAGTTCTTC. Translating it yields CASSFGTGRVAGDEQFF.

This clonotype was picked up many times. This rearrangement joins TRBV7-2 to TRBJ1-5; D unresolved. V lost 1 base and J 9 bases, leaving 19 bases between the germline ends. The germline V gene encodes CDR1 SGHTA and CDR2 FQGNSA. The CDR3 is 16 residues long. The CDR3 DNA sequence: TGTGCCAGCAGCTTAGGGTCAAACGTGGCCGTGGGGCCCCAGCATTTT. Its translation: CASSLGSNVAVGPQHF.

The chain couples TRBV27 to TRBJ2-5, with D perhaps assigned TRBD1 or TRBD2 (5 bases each). V was pared by 0 bases and J by 4 bases, with 18 bases between. Germline V gene data show CDR1 as MNHEY and CDR2 as SMNVEV (reference sequence). The CDR3 loop spans 17 amino acids. CDR3 protein: CASSLSPGSGRGETQYF. CDR3 DNA: TGTGCCAGCAGTTTATCGCCGGGGAGCGGAAGGGGAGAGACCCAGTACTTC.

A few counts support this clonotype. The gene calls are TRBV10-3 and TRBJ2-7; TRBD2 agrees at 8 bases. This CDR3 spans 14 amino acids. Unmatched junction bases numbered 8, after V lost 4 bases and J lost 6 bases. CDR1 and CDR2 from the germline V gene are ENHRY and SYGVKD. CDR3 residues: CAISASGSHCEQYF. CDR3 DNA: TGTGCCATCAGTGCCAGCGGGAGTCACTGCGAGCAGTACTTC.

Many counts were recorded for this clonotype. J is TRBJ1-2 and V is TRBV13, with no clear D. The germline V gene encodes CDR1 PRHDT and CDR2 FYEKMQ (reference sequence). The V end lost 4 bases, the J end lost 0 bases, and 9 bases lay between the germline ends. The CDR3 is 14 amino acids. The CDR3 nucleotides read TGTGCCAGCAGCTACGGACGGACTAACTATGGCTACACCTTC. Protein: CASSYGRTNYGYTF. The full variable domain, completed using reference TRBV13 and TRBJ1-2, is AAGVIQSPRHLIKEKRETATLKCYPIPRHDTVYWYQQGPGQDPQFLISFYEKMQSDKGSIPDRFSAQQFSDYHSELNMSSLELGDSALYFCASSYGRTNYGYTFGSGTRLTVV.

This clonotype was seen many times. The J gene is TRBJ2-5, the V gene TRBV6-2 or TRBV6-3; D is possibly TRBD2 (5 bases). Germline CDR1 is MNHEY and CDR2 is SVGEGT. V lost 6 bases, J lost 3 bases, and 17 bases lay in between. CDR3 length: 15 residues. CDR3 coding DNA: TGTGCCAGCAGCCCTGAGGGAGAGGGTGAAGAGACCCAGTACTTC. Translation: CASSPEGEGEETQYF.

This clonotype was seen more than once but under ten times. The chain is built from TRBV25-1 and TRBJ1-5; possibly TRBD1 for D (5 bases). V dropped 4 bases and J dropped 0 bases, with 13 bases sitting between them. Germline V CDR1 and CDR2: MGHDK, SYGVNS. The CDR3 is made up of 16 amino acids. CDR3: CASSGGTANSNQPQHF. The CDR3 DNA reads TGTGCCAGCAGTGGCGGGACGGCCAATAGCAATCAGCCCCAGCATTTT.